These 17 T cell receptor beta chains came from one sample sequenced in a study of vaccination and CD4 T cells after COVID-19. The treatment was: roughly 10-day PBMC culture with coronavirus spike peptide pools or control peptides (ViraFEST assay). No antigens are known for them. With the Oncomine TCR Beta short-read assay, DNA from cultured CD4+ T cells was sequenced. MiXCR, run by TCRdb on the PCR reads, gives a single entry per CDR3 protein. The sample shows about 20,000 distinct CDR3 sequences, 25% to 35% of them seen only once. The sample consisted of cultured CD4+ T cells from blood. The receptors come from a human donor with COVID-19.

This clonotype showed up just a few times. CDR3 amino acids: CASRKDRNTDTQYF. The CDR3 DNA sequence: TGTGCCAGCAGGAAAGACAGGAACACAGATACGCAGTATTTT. The V call is TRBV2, the J call TRBJ2-3; tentative D call: TRBD1 (6 bases). The CDR3 runs to 14 residues. From germline, CDR1 is SNHLY and CDR2 FYNNEI. V was cut by 6 bases and J by 2 bases, with 12 bases left in between. The full variable domain, completed using reference TRBV2 and TRBJ2-3, is EPEVTQTPSHQVTQMGQEVILRCVPISNHLYFYWYRQILGQKVEFLVSFYNNEISEKSEIFDDQFSVERPDGSNFTLKIRSTKLEDSAMYFCASRKDRNTDTQYFGPGTRLTVL.

This clonotype appeared a single time. The V and J genes are TRBV19 and TRBJ2-1; weak D call: TRBD2 (5 bases). Deletions cut 0 bases from V and 9 bases from J, with 15 bases between. Germline-derived CDR1 and CDR2 are LNHDA and SQIVND (reference sequence). This CDR3 region has 15 residues. DNA for the CDR3: TGTGCCAGTAGTATAGAGGGAGCAGTGGCTAGTGAGCAGTTCTTC. Protein: CASSIEGAVASEQFF.

V usage is TRBV28 and J usage is TRBJ1-1, with 7 bases fitting TRBD1. The trim removed 4 bases at V and 7 bases at J, leaving 12 bases unmatched. Germline-derived CDR1 and CDR2 are MDHEN and SYDVKM. The CDR3 has 15 residues. The chain's CDR3 is CASSSDGTVRIEAFF. In DNA form, the CDR3 reads TGTGCCAGCAGTTCCGACGGGACAGTACGGATTGAAGCTTTCTTT. Combining the CDR3 with reference TRBV28 and TRBJ1-1 gives the whole variable domain DVKVTQSSRYLVKRTGEKVFLECVQDMDHENMFWYRQDPGLGLRLIYFSYDVKMKEKGDIPEGYSVSREKKERFSLILESASTNQTSMYLCASSSDGTVRIEAFFGQGTRLTVV.

DNA for the CDR3: TGCAGTCCGACCTTGGGTGAAAAACTGTTTTTT. The encoded protein is CSPTLGEKLFF. The chain employs TRBV20-1 and TRBJ1-4; D uncertain. The ends were cut back, 8 bases at V and 7 bases at J, with 11 bases in the middle. CDR3 length equals 11 residues. Germline V lookup: CDR1 DFQATT, CDR2 SNEGSKA (reference sequence).

The rearrangement links TRBV19 to TRBJ1-5, with 8 nucleotides matching TRBD1. The ends lost 6 bases at V and 2 bases at J; junction bases unmatched: 9. Germline V CDR1 and CDR2: LNHDA, SQIVND (reference sequence). The CDR3 consists of 16 residues. CDR3 nucleotides: TGTGCCAGTAGCGGAGACAGGGGACGAGGCAATCAGCCCCAGCATTTT. Its translation is CASSGDRGRGNQPQHF.

This clonotype has only a few counts. CDR3: CATSRSSDTTYEQYF. CDR3 sequence (DNA): TGTGCCACCAGCAGGTCTAGCGACACCACCTACGAGCAGTACTTC. The chain couples TRBV15 to TRBJ2-7; TRBD2 might be the D (6 bases). The length of the CDR3 is 15 residues. V was trimmed by 3 bases and J by 2 bases, leaving 14 bases between them. Germline V gene lookup returns CDR1 LNHNV and CDR2 YYDKDF (reference sequence).

The rearrangement joins TRBV19 to TRBJ1-1, with D perhaps TRBD1 (5 bases). V lost 0 bases to trimming and J lost 0 bases, with 8 bases between them. Germline CDR1 reads LNHDA; CDR2 reads SQIVND (reference sequence). This CDR3 spans 15 amino acids. As DNA, the CDR3 is TGTGCCAGTAGTATAGATCGGGGCTTGAACACTGAAGCTTTCTTT. Its protein is CASSIDRGLNTEAFF.

This clonotype was observed a few times. The chain links TRBV30 to TRBJ2-2; no clear D gene. V was cut by 3 bases and J by 1 base, with 9 bases left in between. The CDR3 spans 14 residues. Germline assignment: CDR1 GTSNPN and CDR2 SVGIG (reference sequence). The CDR3 sequence is CAWRRTRNTGELFF. The CDR3 DNA reads as TGTGCCTGGAGGAGGACGAGGAACACCGGGGAGCTGTTTTTT. Full variable domain (missing parts from reference TRBV30 and TRBJ2-2): SQTIHQWPATLVQPVGSPLSLECTVEGTSNPNLYWYRQAAGRGLQLLFYSVGIGQISSEVPQNLSASRPQDRQFILSSKKLLLSDSGFYLCAWRRTRNTGELFFGEGSRLTVL.

CDR3 residues: CASSMGDRGISYNSPLHF. The CDR3 DNA is TGTGCCAGTAGTATGGGGGACAGGGGAATTTCCTATAATTCACCCCTCCACTTT. The chain couples TRBV19 to TRBJ1-6, with TRBD1 matching 10 bases. The CDR3 has 18 residues. Looked up from germline, CDR1 is LNHDA and CDR2 is SQIVND (reference sequence). The V and J ends lost 3 bases and 1 base, in that order; junction bases with no gene match: 6.

This clonotype appeared a few times. V and J are TRBV20-1 and TRBJ1-1, with D unresolved. The CDR3 is 14 amino acids. Looked up from germline, CDR1 is DFQATT and CDR2 is SNEGSKA (reference sequence). Trimming left V 3 bases short and J 0 bases short, with 11 bases between. CDR3 in DNA: TGCAGTGCTAGGGATCGGAGTCTGAACACTGAAGCTTTCTTT. Protein: CSARDRSLNTEAFF.

This chain joins TRBV12-3 or TRBV12-4 and TRBJ2-7; unclear D gene. The CDR3 runs to 14 residues. With 7 bases removed from V and 6 bases from J, the gap between germline ends came to 19 bases. The CDR3: CASTHRGVVSEQYF. CDR3 nucleotide sequence: TGTGCCAGCACCCATCGTGGGGTAGTCTCCGAGCAGTACTTC.

This chain uses TRBV27 with TRBJ2-1, with D perhaps matching TRBD1 (5 bases). The CDR3 has 16 amino acids. The V end lost 5 bases, the J end lost 4 bases, and 18 bases lay between the germline ends. Germline assignment: CDR1 MNHEY and CDR2 SMNVEV (reference sequence). CDR3 DNA: TGTGCCAGCAGTCCACGTGGGGCTGTATGGTACAATGAGCAGTTCTTC. It specifies CASSPRGAVWYNEQFF.

The chain links TRBV20-1 to TRBJ2-1, with 10 bases fitting TRBD1. V shed 1 base, J shed 8 bases, and the junction held 11 bases outside the gene matches. This CDR3 spans 16 amino acids. Germline CDR1 and CDR2: DFQATT and SNEGSKA (reference sequence). Here the CDR3 reads CSARVLSRDRGYEQFF. CDR3 DNA: TGCAGTGCTAGAGTCCTCTCCCGGGACAGGGGCTATGAGCAGTTCTTC.

In this sample, this clonotype turned up once. The V gene is TRBV5-5, the J gene TRBJ1-1, with 9 bases identical to TRBD1. Germline V gives CDR1 SGHKS, CDR2 YYEKEE (reference sequence). The CDR3 runs 14 residues. V was clipped by 3 bases and J by 4 bases; unmatched bases: 4. The CDR3 DNA is TGTGCCAGCAGCTCGACAGGGGGGAGCACTGAAGCTTTCTTT. It specifies CASSSTGGSTEAFF.

The chain recombines TRBV7-2 with TRBJ1-1; D call uncertain. This CDR3 contains 15 residues. The germline CDR1 and CDR2 sequences are SGHTA and FQGNSA. V was clipped by 2 bases and J by 1 base, with 11 bases between them. The CDR3 sequence is CASSLSPTGNTEAFF. The CDR3 coding sequence is TGTGCCAGCAGCTTAAGCCCTACGGGGAACACTGAAGCTTTCTTT.

The rearrangement joins TRBV11-3 to TRBJ1-3, with a weak D call TRBD1 (5 bases). V was cut by 5 bases and J by 5 bases, with 10 bases left in between. The length of the CDR3 is 13 residues. Looked up from germline, CDR1 is SGHNT and CDR2 is YENEEA. DNA for the CDR3: TGTGCCAGCAGCCGGGACGGACGAAACACCATATATTTT. As protein: CASSRDGRNTIYF.

The chain carries TRBV20-1 and TRBJ1-1; D remains unclear. This CDR3 comprises 11 residues. Germline V lookup: CDR1 DFQATT, CDR2 SNEGSKA (reference sequence). Between the trimmed V and J ends, which lost 7 bases and 1 base, there was a span of 7 bases. The CDR3 here is CSGVRNTEAFF. The CDR3 bases are TGCAGTGGGGTGAGGAACACTGAAGCTTTCTTT.